Sequencing of this T cell receptor (beta chain) was carried out in a study of shared clonotypes between healthy human individuals. Whole-study context: There were three CD4 naive, three CD4 memory, two CD8 naive and one CD8 memory plates per donor.

This CDR3 region has 16 residues. The J segment lost 2 bases and the V segment lost 1 base, leaving 6 bases of the junction unmatched. Germline assignment: CDR1 SGHAT and CDR2 FQNNGV. Libraries were prepared by immunoSEQ multiplex PCR; TCRdb keeps only in-frame clonotypes and omits some of them. The sample consists of approximately 340,000 clones, around 72% of them appearing once. Sequenced sample: memory CD4+ T cells sorted from blood. Subset given: CD45RA-negative fraction. J is TRBJ2-5 and V is TRBV11-2; 8 bases line up with TRBD2. This TCR derives from a man aged 25 to 45 in good health. The CDR3 loop is CASSLVGRVGQETQYF. The CDR3 DNA reads TGTGCCAGCAGCTTAGTCGGGAGGGTGGGTCAAGAGACCCAGTACTTC.